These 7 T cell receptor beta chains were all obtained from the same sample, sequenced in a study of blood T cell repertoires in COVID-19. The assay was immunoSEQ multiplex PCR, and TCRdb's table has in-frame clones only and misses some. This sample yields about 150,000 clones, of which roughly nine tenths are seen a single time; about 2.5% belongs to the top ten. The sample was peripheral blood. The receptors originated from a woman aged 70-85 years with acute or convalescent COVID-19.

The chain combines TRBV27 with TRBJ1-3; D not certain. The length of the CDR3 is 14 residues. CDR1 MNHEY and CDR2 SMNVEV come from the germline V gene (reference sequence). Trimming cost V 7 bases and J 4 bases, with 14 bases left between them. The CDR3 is CASKYTAAGNTIYF. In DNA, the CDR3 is TGTGCCAGCAAATATACAGCGGCCGGAAACACCATATATTTT.

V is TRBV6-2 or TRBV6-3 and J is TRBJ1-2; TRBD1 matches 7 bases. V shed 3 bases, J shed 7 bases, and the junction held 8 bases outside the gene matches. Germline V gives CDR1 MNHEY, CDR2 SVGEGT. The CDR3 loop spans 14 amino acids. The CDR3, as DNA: TGTGCCAGCAGTTATATGGACAGGTTCGGTGGCTACACCTTC. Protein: CASSYMDRFGGYTF.

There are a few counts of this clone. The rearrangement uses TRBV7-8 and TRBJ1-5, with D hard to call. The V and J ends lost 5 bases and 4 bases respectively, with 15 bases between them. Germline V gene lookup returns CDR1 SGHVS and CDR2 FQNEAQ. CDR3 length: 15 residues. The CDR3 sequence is CASSPPPGNNQPQHF. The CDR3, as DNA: TGTGCCAGCAGCCCTCCCCCGGGGAATAATCAGCCCCAGCATTTT.

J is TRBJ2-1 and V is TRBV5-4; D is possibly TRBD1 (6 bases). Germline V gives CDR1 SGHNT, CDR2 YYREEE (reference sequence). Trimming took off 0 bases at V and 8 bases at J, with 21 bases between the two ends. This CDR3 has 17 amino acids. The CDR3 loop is CASSLVATGRSLDEQFF. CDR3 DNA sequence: TGTGCCAGCAGCTTGGTAGCGACAGGAAGATCCTTGGATGAGCAGTTCTTC.

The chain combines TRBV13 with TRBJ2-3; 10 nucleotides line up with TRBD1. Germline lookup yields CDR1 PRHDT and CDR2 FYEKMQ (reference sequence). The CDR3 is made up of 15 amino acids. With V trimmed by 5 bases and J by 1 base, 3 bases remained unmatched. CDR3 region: CASSDRGQGTDTQYF. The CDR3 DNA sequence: TGTGCCAGCAGCGACAGGGGGCAGGGCACAGATACGCAGTATTTT.

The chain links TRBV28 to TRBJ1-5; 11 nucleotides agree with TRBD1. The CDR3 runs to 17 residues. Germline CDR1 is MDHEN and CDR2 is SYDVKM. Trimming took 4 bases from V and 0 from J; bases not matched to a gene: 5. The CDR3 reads CASSSQDRGLSNQPQHF. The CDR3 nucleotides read TGTGCCAGCAGTTCCCAGGACAGGGGGCTTAGCAATCAGCCCCAGCATTTT.

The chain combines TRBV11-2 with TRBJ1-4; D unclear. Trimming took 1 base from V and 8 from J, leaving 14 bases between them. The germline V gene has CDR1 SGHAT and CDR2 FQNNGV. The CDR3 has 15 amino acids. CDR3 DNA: TGTGCCAGCAGCTTAGGTAACGCCGTCGGGGAAAAACTGTTTTTT. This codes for CASSLGNAVGEKLFF.